Following are 21 T cell receptor beta chains from one sample sequenced in a study of blood T cell repertoires in COVID-19. Generated by immunoSEQ multiplex PCR, the TCRdb table keeps only in-frame clones and is missing some. The profile shows about 170,000 clones, 70% to 90% of them singletons. Sample: peripheral blood. The receptors here all came from a middle-aged man with active or convalescent COVID-19.

The V gene is TRBV5-1, the J gene TRBJ1-1; D is perhaps TRBD1 (6 bases). Germline CDR1 reads SGHRS; CDR2 reads YFSETQ. Trimming pared 0 bases from V and 7 bases from J, leaving 16 bases between. The CDR3 sequence is 15 residues long. The CDR3 here is CASSLAGQGIGEAFF. In DNA form, the CDR3 reads TGCGCCAGCAGCTTGGCCGGGCAGGGGATAGGTGAAGCTTTCTTT.

CDR3 in DNA: TGCGCCAGCAGCTTGGAAGGGGCGGCGAACACTGAAGCTTTCTTT. Its translation is CASSLEGAANTEAFF. The rearrangement joins TRBV5-1 to TRBJ1-1; a weak D match, TRBD1 (5 bases). The CDR3 is made up of 15 amino acids. Germline V gene sequence: CDR1 SGHRS, CDR2 YFSETQ. Trimming removed 0 bases at V and 1 base at J, with 10 bases between.

The chain couples TRBV7-3 to TRBJ2-7, with D perhaps TRBD2 (6 bases). There are 14 residues in the CDR3. Germline values: CDR1 SGHTA, CDR2 FQGTGA. V lost 5 bases and J 7 bases, leaving 18 bases between the germline ends. CDR3 nucleotides: TGTGCCAGCAGCCCCCGGCACGGCGGAGGGGAGCAGTACTTC. Amino acids: CASSPRHGGGEQYF.

The chain couples TRBV2 to TRBJ2-6, with D possibly being TRBD1 (7 bases). Germline V gene lookup returns CDR1 SNHLY and CDR2 FYNNEI. The CDR3 extends over 16 amino acids. V dropped 4 bases and J dropped 0 bases, with 10 bases sitting between them. This chain's CDR3 is CASSGGTVSGANVLTF. The CDR3 nucleotides read TGTGCCAGCAGTGGCGGGACAGTCTCTGGGGCCAACGTCCTGACTTTC.

The CDR3 DNA sequence: TGTGCCAGCAAGGGACAGCCATCCGGGGGCACTGAAGCTTTCTTT. It specifies CASKGQPSGGTEAFF. The chain is built from TRBV6-5 and TRBJ1-1; 7 bases line up with TRBD1. Germline CDR1 is MNHEY and CDR2 is SVGAGI. Trimming removed 7 bases from V and 4 bases from J; junction bases left unmatched: 12. The CDR3 consists of 15 residues.

This rearrangement joins TRBV13 to TRBJ1-3; D remains ambiguous. V lost 7 bases, J lost 0 bases, and 10 bases lay in between. In germline, CDR1 is PRHDT, CDR2 FYEKMQ (reference sequence). This CDR3 comprises 14 residues. CDR3 loop: CASIRYSSGNTIYF. Here the CDR3 DNA reads TGTGCCAGCATTAGGTACAGCTCTGGAAACACCATATATTTT.

This chain links TRBV5-4 with TRBJ1-2; 7 nucleotides agree with TRBD1. This CDR3 is 13 amino acids long. V trimming: 4 bases; J trimming: 3 bases; junction bases outside the gene matches: 3. CDR1 SGHNT and CDR2 YYREEE come from the germline V gene (reference sequence). The CDR3 here is CASSKTGDYGYTF. The CDR3 nucleotides are TGTGCCAGCAGCAAAACAGGGGACTATGGCTACACCTTC.

This clone was found once. The V gene is TRBV7-9, the J gene TRBJ2-7; TRBD1 aligns across 9 bases. Germline loops: CDR1 SEHNR, CDR2 FQNEAQ (reference sequence). The V gene end was trimmed by 4 bases and the J gene end by 6 bases; junction bases not matched to a gene: 7. The CDR3 sequence is 14 residues long. The CDR3 coding sequence is TGTGCCAGCAGCTACGACAGGGGGAAGGTCGAGCAGTACTTC. The encoded protein is CASSYDRGKVEQYF.

The chain recombines TRBV6-6 with TRBJ2-2; D is perhaps TRBD1 (7 bases). Germline assignment: CDR1 MNHNY and CDR2 SVGAGI (reference sequence). Trimming took off 6 bases at V and 5 bases at J, with 16 bases between the two ends. CDR3 size: 15 residues. The CDR3 spells CASRTQGGDTGELFF. The CDR3 coding sequence is TGTGCCAGCAGAACTCAGGGGGGAGATACCGGGGAGCTGTTTTTT.

The chain carries TRBV5-4 and TRBJ2-1, with TRBD2 matching over 8 bases. J was trimmed by 8 bases and V by 0 bases; bases with no gene match: 10. The germline CDR1 and CDR2 sequences are SGHNT and YYREEE (reference sequence). The CDR3 is made up of 16 amino acids. This chain's CDR3 is CASSLVIVAGLDEQFF. The CDR3 DNA is TGTGCCAGCAGCTTGGTGATCGTAGCGGGGTTGGATGAGCAGTTCTTC. The variable domain in full, with the rest retrieved from reference TRBV5-4 and TRBJ2-1, is ETGVTQSPTHLIKTRGQQVTLRCSSQSGHNTVSWYQQALGQGPQFIFQYYREEENGRGNFPPRFSGLQFPNYSSELNVNALELDDSALYLCASSLVIVAGLDEQFFGPGTRLTVL.

V gene TRBV4-2 combines with J gene TRBJ1-5; 9 bases match TRBD1. Germline V lookup: CDR1 LGHNA, CDR2 YNFKEQ. V dropped 1 base and J dropped 4; count of bases not matched to a gene: 8. The CDR3 totals 17 residues. CDR3 in amino acids: CASSQAIGDRDNQPQHF. CDR3 coding DNA: TGTGCCAGCAGCCAAGCTATCGGGGACAGGGATAATCAGCCCCAGCATTTT.

This clone was detected only once. V usage is TRBV28 and J usage is TRBJ2-7; TRBD2 matches at 8 bases. After removal of 4 bases from V and 0 bases from J, the junction contained 8 bases not matched to a gene. This CDR3 is built from 16 residues. Germline values: CDR1 MDHEN, CDR2 SYDVKM. The CDR3, as DNA: TGTGCCAGCAGTTCCCGAAGCGGGGGCCTCTCCTACGAGCAGTACTTC. Amino acid sequence: CASSSRSGGLSYEQYF.

The chain is built from TRBV4-2 and TRBJ2-5; 11 positions match TRBD1. Per germline, CDR1 LGHNA and CDR2 YNFKEQ. The CDR3 loop spans 16 amino acids. The V and J ends lost 5 bases and 5 bases, in that order; junction bases with no gene match: 10. CDR3 in amino acids: CASSAGQGAGSETQYF. As DNA, the CDR3 is TGTGCCAGCAGCGCCGGACAGGGGGCCGGATCGGAGACCCAGTACTTC.

The chain combines TRBV7-8 with TRBJ2-7; maybe TRBD2 (5 bases). CDR1 SGHVS and CDR2 FQNEAQ come from the germline V gene. V was shortened by 2 bases and J by 0 bases, with 11 bases between the two germline ends. There are 15 residues in the CDR3. As DNA, the CDR3 is TGTGCCAGCAGCTTACAGGACTGGAGCTCCTACGAGCAGTACTTC. Amino acid sequence: CASSLQDWSSYEQYF. Full variable domain (rest looked up from reference TRBV7-8 and TRBJ2-7): GAGVSQSPRYKVAKRGQDVALRCDPISGHVSLFWYQQALGQGPEFLTYFQNEAQLDKSGLPSDRFFAERPEGSVSTLKIQRTQQEDSAVYLCASSLQDWSSYEQYFGPGTRLTVT.

The rearrangement joins TRBV7-9 to TRBJ1-4; TRBD1 matches at 8 bases. The trim removed 4 bases at V and 8 bases at J, leaving 9 bases unmatched. Germline V gene lookup returns CDR1 SEHNR and CDR2 FQNEAQ (reference sequence). This CDR3 is built from 15 residues. CDR3 region: CASSSDRGSGEKLFF. In DNA form, the CDR3 reads TGTGCCAGCAGCTCAGACAGGGGCTCAGGAGAAAAACTGTTTTTT. The full variable domain, with the rest looked up from reference TRBV7-9 and TRBJ1-4, is DTGVSQNPRHKITKRGQNVTFRCDPISEHNRLYWYRQTLGQGPEFLTYFQNEAQLEKSRLLSDRFSAERPKGSFSTLEIQRTEQGDSAMYLCASSSDRGSGEKLFFGSGTQLSVL.

V usage is TRBV28 and J usage is TRBJ1-2; perhaps TRBD1 as D (6 bases). CDR1 MDHEN and CDR2 SYDVKM come from the germline V gene. This CDR3 is built from 14 residues. Deletions cut 3 bases from V and 4 bases from J, with 12 bases between. The CDR3 region is CASSLGALGYGYTF. In DNA, the CDR3 is TGTGCCAGCAGTTTGGGGGCGTTGGGCTATGGCTACACCTTC.

The chain has TRBV7-8 and TRBJ2-7; 9 bases fit TRBD1. Looked up from germline, CDR1 is SGHVS and CDR2 is FQNEAQ. Trimming cost V 3 bases and J 5 bases; bases outside gene matches: 8. This CDR3 has 15 residues. This chain's CDR3 is CASSFPGTGFHEQYF. DNA of the CDR3: TGTGCCAGCAGCTTCCCAGGGACAGGGTTCCACGAGCAGTACTTC.

This chain uses TRBV6-5 with TRBJ1-6, with D unresolved. Trimming took off 5 bases at V and 10 bases at J, with 18 bases between the two ends. This CDR3 contains 15 residues. Germline V lookup: CDR1 MNHEY, CDR2 SVGAGI. CDR3 coding DNA: TGTGCCAGCAGTCTGTCCATCGACTTGGCGTCACCCCTCCACTTT. This translates into CASSLSIDLASPLHF.

The V call is TRBV7-8, the J call TRBJ2-1; TRBD2 matches 14 bases. CDR1 is SGHVS, CDR2 FQNEAQ, per germline. V gave up 5 bases and J gave up 6 bases; unmatched junction bases: 3. The CDR3 runs 15 residues. CDR3 coding DNA: TGTGCCAGCAGCGTGACTAGCGGGAGGGCCAATGAGCAGTTCTTC. Protein sequence: CASSVTSGRANEQFF.

The chain combines TRBV5-8 with TRBJ1-5; D is perhaps TRBD1 (5 bases). This CDR3 spans 14 amino acids. The germline gives CDR1 SGHTS, CDR2 YDEGEE. Trimming took off 4 bases at V and 6 bases at J, with 14 bases between the two ends. This CDR3 reads CASSPGGVIQPQHF. CDR3 sequence (DNA): TGTGCCAGCAGCCCGGGGGGAGTAATTCAGCCCCAGCATTTT.

The chain joins TRBV6-4 to TRBJ2-3, with 12 nucleotides matching TRBD2. V lost 5 bases to trimming and J lost 6 bases; unmatched junction nucleotides: 6. Germline V gives CDR1 MRHNA, CDR2 SNTAGT. CDR3 size: 15 residues. CDR3 region: CASSRLAGDTDTQYF. Written as DNA, the CDR3 is TGTGCCAGCAGTCGACTAGCGGGAGATACGGATACGCAGTATTTT.